This T cell receptor beta chain was observed in a study of regulatory T cells in long-lasting Graves disease. The TCR beta library used iRepertoire HTBI primers with Arm-PCR amplification of CDR3. TCRdb re-called the multiplex PCR reads with MiXCR, one entry per CDR3 protein. The table shows approximately 470,000 distinct CDR3 sequences, with 15% to 20% occurring only once. The CDR3 is 14 amino acids. Per germline, CDR1 SGDLS and CDR2 YYNGEE. Trimming removed 3 bases at V and 1 base at J, with 10 bases between. Time point in this sample: newly diagnosed GD, antithyroid drugs for less than 3 months. PBMCs were the source of the RNA used for TCR sequencing. As to this clonotype: Possible read error: a much larger clone is one base away.

These data were likewise used in another study, on T cells in Graves' hyperthyroidism and ophthalmopathy. That source notes: Separation of ophthalmopathy from stable hyperthyroidism was achieved by a 13 V-J model.

The sequence was collected from a man aged 35-49 years with Graves disease. The gene calls are TRBV9 and TRBJ2-5; D is perhaps TRBD1 (6 bases). The sample here was peripheral blood mononuclear cells (PBMCs), taken at new diagnosis, from a patient treated with antithyroid drugs. CDR3: CASSAGQLQETQYF. The CDR3, as DNA: TGTGCCAGCAGCGCCGGACAGCTCCAAGAGACCCAGTACTTC.